This T cell receptor (beta chain) was observed in a study of PD-L1 blockade in urothelial cancer. Study overall: The median number of T cells present in blood samples was about 140,000.

With respect to this clone: Its target is not known.

CDR3 length equals 20 residues. V lost 6 bases and J lost 0; bases outside the gene matches: 14. Germline CDR1 LNHDA, CDR2 SQIVND (reference sequence). Time point indicated: peripheral blood 6 weeks after treatment start. Study observations and caveats: Durable-benefit patients showed greater tumor-associated blood clone expansion at 3 weeks.

Assay: immunoSEQ multiplex PCR; the TCRdb copy retains only in-frame clones and omits some. The sample has some 120,000 clones, more than 70% seen once. The chain couples TRBV19 to TRBJ2-1, with 13 bases fitting TRBD2. The TCR comes from a man aged 45-60 years with urothelial cancer. The material was PBMCs, obtained around atezolizumab (anti-PD-L1) treatment. The CDR3: CASSLLGTSGVIVSYNEQFF. In nucleotides, the CDR3 is TGTGCCAGTAGCCTCCTAGGGACTAGCGGGGTAATCGTCTCCTACAATGAGCAGTTCTTC. Supplemented by reference TRBV19 and TRBJ2-1, the full variable domain reads DGGITQSPKYLFRKEGQNVTLSCEQNLNHDAMYWYRQDPGQGLRLIYYSQIVNDFQKGDIAEGYSVSREKKESFPLTVTSAQKNPTAFYLCASSLLGTSGVIVSYNEQFFGPGTRLTVL.